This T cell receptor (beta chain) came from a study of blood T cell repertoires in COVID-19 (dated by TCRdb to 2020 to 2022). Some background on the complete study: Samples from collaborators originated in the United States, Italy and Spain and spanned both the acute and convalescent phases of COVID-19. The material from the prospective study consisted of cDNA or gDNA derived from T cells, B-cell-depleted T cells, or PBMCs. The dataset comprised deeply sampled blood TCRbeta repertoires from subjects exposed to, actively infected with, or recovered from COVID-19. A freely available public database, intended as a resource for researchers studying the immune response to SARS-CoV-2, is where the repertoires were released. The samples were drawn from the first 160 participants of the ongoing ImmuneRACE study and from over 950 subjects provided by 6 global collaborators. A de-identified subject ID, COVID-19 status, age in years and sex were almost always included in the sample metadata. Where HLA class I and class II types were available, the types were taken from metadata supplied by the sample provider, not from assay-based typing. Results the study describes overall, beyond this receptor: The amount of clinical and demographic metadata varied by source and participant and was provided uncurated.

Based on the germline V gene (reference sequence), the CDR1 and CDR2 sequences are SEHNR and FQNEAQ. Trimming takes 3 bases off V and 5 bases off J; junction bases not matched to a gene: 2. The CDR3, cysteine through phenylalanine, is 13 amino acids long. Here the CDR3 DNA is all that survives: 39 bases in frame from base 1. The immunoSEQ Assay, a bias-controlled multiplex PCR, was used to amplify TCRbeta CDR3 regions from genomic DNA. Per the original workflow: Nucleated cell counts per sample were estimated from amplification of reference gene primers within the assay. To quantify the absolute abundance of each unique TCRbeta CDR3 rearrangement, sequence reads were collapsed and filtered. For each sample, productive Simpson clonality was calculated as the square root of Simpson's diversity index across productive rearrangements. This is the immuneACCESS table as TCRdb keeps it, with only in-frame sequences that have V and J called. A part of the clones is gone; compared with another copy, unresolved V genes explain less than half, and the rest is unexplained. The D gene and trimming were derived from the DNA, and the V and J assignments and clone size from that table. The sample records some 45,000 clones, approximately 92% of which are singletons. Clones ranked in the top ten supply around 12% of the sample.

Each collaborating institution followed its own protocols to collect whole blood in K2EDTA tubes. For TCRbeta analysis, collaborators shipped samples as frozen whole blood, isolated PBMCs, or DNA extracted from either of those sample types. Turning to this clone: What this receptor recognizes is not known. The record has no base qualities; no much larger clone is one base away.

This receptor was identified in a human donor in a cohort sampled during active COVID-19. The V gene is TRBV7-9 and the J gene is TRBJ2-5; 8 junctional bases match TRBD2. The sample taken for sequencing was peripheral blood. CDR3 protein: CASSFSGGETQYF. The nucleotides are TGTGCCAGCAGCTTCTCGGGAGGGGAGACCCAGTACTTC.